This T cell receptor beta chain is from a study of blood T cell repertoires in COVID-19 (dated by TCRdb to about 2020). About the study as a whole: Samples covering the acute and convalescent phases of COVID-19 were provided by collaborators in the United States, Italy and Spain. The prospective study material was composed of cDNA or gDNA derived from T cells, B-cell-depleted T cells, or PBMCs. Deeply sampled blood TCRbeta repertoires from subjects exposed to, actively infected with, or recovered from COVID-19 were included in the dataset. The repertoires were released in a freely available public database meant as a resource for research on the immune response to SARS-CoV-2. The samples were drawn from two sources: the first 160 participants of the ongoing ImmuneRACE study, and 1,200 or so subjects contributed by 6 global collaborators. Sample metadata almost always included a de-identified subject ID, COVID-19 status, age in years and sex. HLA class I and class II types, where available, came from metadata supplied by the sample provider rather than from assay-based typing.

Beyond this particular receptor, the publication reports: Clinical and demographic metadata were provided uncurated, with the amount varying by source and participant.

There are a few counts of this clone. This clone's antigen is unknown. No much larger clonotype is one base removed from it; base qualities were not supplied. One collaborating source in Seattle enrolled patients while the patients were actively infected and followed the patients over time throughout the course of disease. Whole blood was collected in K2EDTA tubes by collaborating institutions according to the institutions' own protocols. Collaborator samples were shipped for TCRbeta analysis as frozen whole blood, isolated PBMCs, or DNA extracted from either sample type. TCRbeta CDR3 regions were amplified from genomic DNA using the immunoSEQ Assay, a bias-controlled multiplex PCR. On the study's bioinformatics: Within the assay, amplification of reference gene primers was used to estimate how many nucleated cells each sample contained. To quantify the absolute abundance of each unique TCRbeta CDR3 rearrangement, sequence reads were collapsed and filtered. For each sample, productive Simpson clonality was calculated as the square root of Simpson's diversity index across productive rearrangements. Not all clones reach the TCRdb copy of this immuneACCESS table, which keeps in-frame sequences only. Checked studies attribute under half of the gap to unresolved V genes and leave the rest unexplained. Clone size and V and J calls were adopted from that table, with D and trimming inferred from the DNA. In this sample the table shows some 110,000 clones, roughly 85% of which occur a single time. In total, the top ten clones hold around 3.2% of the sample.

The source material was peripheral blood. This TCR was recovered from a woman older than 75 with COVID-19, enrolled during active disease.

The base sequence is TGTGCCAGCAGTGACAGGAGCTCCTACGAGCAGTACTTC. Translation gives CASSDRSSYEQYF. The chain is encoded by TRBV7-9 joined to TRBJ2-7, with TRBD1 as a weak D call on 6 bases. CDR1 and CDR2, per the germline V gene (reference sequence), are SEHNR and FQNEAQ. The CDR3 has 13 amino acids, counting the end cysteine and phenylalanine. The DNA shown is the 39-base CDR3, in frame from base 1. V is cut by 6 bases and J by 0 bases, and the space between the germline ends is 9 bases.